The 11 T cell receptor beta chains below all came from one sample that was sequenced in a study of T cell repertoires in cytomegalovirus infection. MiXCR, applied by TCRdb to the reads, yields one record per CDR3 protein. The table shows roughly 130,000 distinct CDR3 sequences, with 7% to 9.5% occurring only once. Sequences were obtained from PBMCs. The receptors derive from a human donor in good health (CMV status not recorded). Some clones in this sample may be carry-over from other donors' samples.

This clonotype has ten or more counts. The gene calls are TRBV20-1 and TRBJ1-6, with 10 bases identical to TRBD1. J was trimmed by 7 bases and V by 3 bases; bases with no gene match: 3. The CDR3 length is 14 residues. Germline V gives CDR1 DFQATT, CDR2 SNEGSKA (reference sequence). DNA of the CDR3: TGCAGTGCTAGGACAGGGGGCGCGAATTCACCCCTCCACTTT. Residues: CSARTGGANSPLHF.

On this clonotype itself: Compared with germline, one end of the junction differs, possibly owing to a read error. The V call is TRBV6-1, the J call TRBJ1-1, with 8 positions matching TRBD1. The CDR3 has 15 residues. The germline gives CDR1 MNHNS, CDR2 SASEGT. CDR3 in DNA: TGTGCCAGCAGAGAAGACAGGGGCCCTTGGGATGAAGCTTTCTTT. Protein: CASREDRGPWDEAFF.

This clonotype was seen more than once but under ten times. This chain joins TRBV7-2 and TRBJ1-5, with TRBD1 as a possible D gene (5 bases). Germline values: CDR1 SGHTA, CDR2 FQGNSA. Trimming shortened V by 7 bases and J by 10 bases, and 20 bases separated the two germline ends. The CDR3 is made up of 14 amino acids. The CDR3 coding sequence is TGTGCCAGCACCACCGGGACCAAGGAAGGACCCCAGCATTTT. Amino acid sequence: CASTTGTKEGPQHF.

This clonotype has more than one count but fewer than ten. The chain links TRBV20-1 to TRBJ2-1; 10 nucleotides align to TRBD2. The CDR3 is 16 amino acids. V lost 2 bases, J lost 7 bases, and 11 bases stayed unmatched. CDR1 and CDR2 from the germline V gene are DFQATT and SNEGSKA (reference sequence). CDR3 sequence (DNA): TGCAGTGCTAGACCCGGCGGAAGCGGGGGGGCAAATGAGCAGTTCTTC. Translation: CSARPGGSGGANEQFF.

V gene TRBV19 combines with J gene TRBJ1-1; D possibly corresponds to TRBD1 (5 bases). V was trimmed by 4 bases and J by 3 bases, leaving 15 bases between them. The CDR3 length is 15 residues. Germline V gives CDR1 LNHDA, CDR2 SQIVND (reference sequence). In DNA form, the CDR3 reads TGTGCCAGTAGTAGGAGGCCGACAGAAGACACTGAAGCTTTCTTT. Amino acids: CASSRRPTEDTEAFF.

Comments on this clonotype: The junction departs from the called germline gene at one end, perhaps through a read error. The rearrangement uses TRBV19 and TRBJ1-5; D possibly corresponds to TRBD1 (5 bases). Looked up from germline, CDR1 is LNHDA and CDR2 is SQIVND (reference sequence). This CDR3 is built from 14 residues. The CDR3: CASSIQGSIQPQHF. The CDR3 DNA follows: TGTGCCAGTAGTATCCAGGGAAGCATTCAGCCCCAGCATTTT.

This clonotype was seen many times. J is TRBJ1-1 and V is TRBV4-1; D possibly corresponds to TRBD1 (5 bases). The CDR3 runs to 14 residues. V gave up 7 bases and J gave up 6 bases, with 18 bases separating them. Germline CDR1 and CDR2: MGHRA and YSYEKL. The CDR3 nucleotides are TGCGCCAGCACCAAGACAGCGCAGATCCCTGAAGCTTTCTTT. Amino acids: CASTKTAQIPEAFF.

The chain joins TRBV11-2 to TRBJ1-1; D is unresolved. The CDR3 is 15 amino acids. V was pared by 0 bases and J by 1 base, with 9 bases between. The germline V gene has CDR1 SGHAT and CDR2 FQNNGV. In DNA form, the CDR3 reads TGTGCCAGCAGCTTAGAGGGAATAGAGAACACTGAAGCTTTCTTT. Encoded protein: CASSLEGIENTEAFF.

This clonotype was counted at least ten times. The rearrangement links TRBV28 to TRBJ1-1, with TRBD1 identical over 9 bases. Losses at the gene ends were 2 bases for V and 3 bases for J; bases not matched to a gene: 4. CDR3 length equals 15 residues. Germline V gene sequence: CDR1 MDHEN, CDR2 SYDVKM. CDR3 loop: CASSLGDREDTEAFF. The DNA of the CDR3 is TGTGCCAGCAGTTTAGGGGACAGGGAAGACACTGAAGCTTTCTTT.

This clonotype was counted ten times or more. The DNA for the CDR3 is TGTGCCAGCAGCTTAGCAACAGGGAACACTGAAGCTTTCTTT. This encodes CASSLATGNTEAFF. The rearrangement uses TRBV7-8 and TRBJ1-1; a weak D match, TRBD1 (5 bases). Trimming stripped 0 bases from V and 1 base from J, with 6 bases between. The CDR3 length is 14 residues. Germline lookup yields CDR1 SGHVS and CDR2 FQNEAQ. The variable domain in full, with the rest retrieved from reference TRBV7-8 and TRBJ1-1, is GAGVSQSPRYKVAKRGQDVALRCDPISGHVSLFWYQQALGQGPEFLTYFQNEAQLDKSGLPSDRFFAERPEGSVSTLKIQRTQQEDSAVYLCASSLATGNTEAFFGQGTRLTVV.

This clonotype came up many times. J is TRBJ1-5 and V is TRBV28; D unresolved. This CDR3 has 17 residues. Trimming shortened V by 3 bases and J by 6 bases, and 21 bases separated the two germline ends. The germline CDR1 and CDR2 sequences are MDHEN and SYDVKM. The CDR3 coding sequence is TGTGCCAGCAGTTTCTCGGGGATCGGCCCGGAAGGTCAGCCCCAGCATTTT. This translates into CASSFSGIGPEGQPQHF.